This T cell receptor (beta chain) was obtained from a study of metastatic and nonmetastatic thyroid tumors. This clone was observed many times. This CDR3 region has 12 residues. From germline, CDR1 is SGHDT and CDR2 YYEEEE. The V and J ends lost 3 bases and 4 bases respectively, with 4 bases between them. TCRdb re-called the PCR reads via MiXCR. This table has approximately 6,400 clones, approximately 16% appearing once. No patient had received any treatment before thyroid surgery. The sample was tumor tissue. This clonotype was obtained from a male donor with papillary thyroid cancer or a benign thyroid nodule (not recorded which). Some clones in this sample may be carry-over from other donors' samples. V gene TRBV5-6 combines with J gene TRBJ2-2; D remains ambiguous. The CDR3 protein is CASSWSTGELFF. The CDR3 coding sequence is TGTGCCAGCAGCTGGAGCACCGGGGAGCTGTTTTTT.